The source of this T cell receptor (beta chain) is a study of CD8 T cells in ankylosing spondylitis. Whole-study findings and limits: Ankylosing spondylitis blood appeared to carry a characteristic TCR beta motif of several highly homologous variants. Reportedly, significant enrichment of disease-linked clones occurred in matched ankylosing spondylitis synovial fluid.

The CDR3 has 14 amino acids. V dropped 2 bases and J dropped 2 bases, with 7 bases sitting between them. Germline values: CDR1 SGHTA, CDR2 FQGNSA. A word on this clonotype: As yet, its antigen is unknown.

TCRdb fed the 5' RACE reads into MiXCR, producing one record per CDR3 protein. The sample contains about 450,000 distinct CDR3 sequences, 25% to 30% of which appear only once. The chain combines TRBV7-2 with TRBJ1-5, with D possibly matching TRBD1 (5 bases). The sequenced sample consisted of blood, either unsorted or a sorted T cell fraction (not recorded which). This receptor was taken from a male donor with ankylosing spondylitis. CDR3 nucleotides: TGTGCCAGCAGCTTAACCAGGGGCAATCAGCCCCAGCATTTT. Encoded protein: CASSLTRGNQPQHF. The full variable domain, with the rest looked up from reference TRBV7-2 and TRBJ1-5, is GAGVSQSPSNKVTEKGKDVELRCDPISGHTALYWYRQSLGQGLEFLIYFQGNSAPDKSGLPSDRFSAERTGGSVSTLTIQRTQQEDSAVYLCASSLTRGNQPQHFGDGTRLSIL.